This T cell receptor (beta chain) was documented in a study of breast tumors, draining lymph nodes, adjacent tissues. Samples came from axillary lymph nodes draining the breast cancer. TCRdb ran MiXCR on the multiplex PCR reads and lists one entry per CDR3 protein. The table has about 140,000 distinct CDR3 sequences, about 31% seen once; the top ten hold about 2.5%. This CDR3 is 11 amino acids long. In germline, CDR1 is WSHSY, CDR2 SAAADI. V was trimmed by 6 bases and J by 13 bases, leaving 10 bases between them. In this sample, this clonotype turned up many times. As yet, its antigen is unknown. Study-wide results and caveats: Luminal-like breast cancer showed significantly higher tumor–nontumor repertoire similarity than basal-like. Data fit most tumor T cells coming from lymph node, expanding in tumor. Tumor TCR diversity was below lymph nodes but above nontumor tissue.

The sample taken for sequencing was axillary lymph node tissue. The sequence derives from a female donor with breast cancer. Some clones in this sample may be carry-over from other donors' samples. The chain recombines TRBV10-2 with TRBJ1-6; D is uncertain. The CDR3 reads CASSGDGPLHF. CDR3 DNA: TGCGCCAGCAGCGGGGATGGGCCCCTCCACTTT.